Sequencing of this TCR beta chain was carried out in a study of cytomegalovirus exposure and HLA in healthy donors. Regarding the study as a whole: According to a subsequent analysis, TCR clusters identified in the first cohort showed a tendency to co-occur across the 100 to 150 validation repertoires. In vitro experiments confirmed that three CMV-associated chains were specific for CMV antigens.

Assay: immunoSEQ multiplex PCR; the TCRdb copy retains only in-frame clones and omits some. The sample carries 200,000 to 300,000 clones, around 87% recorded once. A note on this clone: The antigen is unknown.

Per the germline V gene, CDR1 is MNHNS and CDR2 is SASEGT. The trim removed 7 bases at V and 7 bases at J, leaving 10 bases unmatched. This CDR3 has 15 amino acids. Material for sequencing was PBMCs. This TCR came from a woman under 40 in good health and CMV-seropositive. The chain combines TRBV6-1 with TRBJ2-5; 12 bases match TRBD2. Written as DNA, the CDR3 is TGTGCCAGCACCGGGCGGACTAGCGGGGAGGGGACCCAGTACTTC. Translating gives CASTGRTSGEGTQYF.